These T cell receptor beta chains were read from a single sample in a study of T cell responses to AZD1222 COVID-19 vaccine. Here immunoSEQ multiplex PCR was the method, and the copy in TCRdb shows in-frame clones only, minus some. The sample includes about 140,000 clones, under 95% of them seen just once. The starting material was peripheral blood, obtained on day 0 of AZD1222 vaccination. These receptor sequences come from an adult in good health. Each CDR3 is given with its conserved first and last residue. A D gene is named only where the DNA matches it firmly. Where a row states a size, it is once, few, many or the class of an expanded clone; other rows omit it.

d_gene,abundance,j_gene,v_gene,CDR3nt,CDR3aa
.,.,TRBJ1-5,TRBV28,TGTGCCAGCAGTTTAGGGGCCTCAAGGCCCCAGCATTTT,CASSLGASRPQHF
TRBD2,.,TRBJ2-3,TRBV4-3,TGCGCCAGCAGCCAAGAGTCCCTAGCGGGTTGGACAGCTACGCAGTATTTT,CASSQESLAGWTATQYF
TRBD1,.,TRBJ1-6,TRBV4-1,TGCGCCAGCAGCCAATCCGGGACAGCGAATTCACCCCTCCACTTT,CASSQSGTANSPLHF
TRBD1,.,TRBJ2-7,TRBV2,TGTGCCAGCAGTTTAGGACAGGGACGCGAGCAGTACTTC,CASSLGQGREQYF
.,.,TRBJ1-2,TRBV11-2,TGTGCCAGCAGCTTGGTGCCGGGTAGGGGTGGCTACACCTTC,CASSLVPGRGGYTF
TRBD2,.,TRBJ2-1,TRBV14,TGTGCCAGCAACCAACGGGGGGGCTCCTACAATGAGCAGTTCTTC,CASNQRGGSYNEQFF
.,.,TRBJ2-7,TRBV6-5,TGTGCCAGCGGGCTATCTCTCTACGAGCAGTACTTC,CASGLSLYEQYF
.,.,TRBJ1-6,TRBV15,TGTGCCACCAGCAGAGAACAGGAGTCTTCACAGGGCGGATCACCCCTCCACTTT,CATSREQESSQGGSPLHF
.,.,TRBJ1-2,TRBV15,TGTGCCACCAGCAAAGGGCAGGGACTTAGTGGCTACACCTTC,CATSKGQGLSGYTF
TRBD2,once,TRBJ2-1,TRBV5-1,TGCGCCAGCAGCTGGAGGCCTAGCGGGGTCTCCTACAATGAGCAGTTCTTC,CASSWRPSGVSYNEQFF
TRBD2,medium-sized,TRBJ2-4,TRBV7-6,TGTGCCAGCAGCTTAGATTCTAGCGGGGGGGGAGCCAAAAACATTCAGTACTTC,CASSLDSSGGGAKNIQYF
TRBD1,.,TRBJ1-3,TRBV28,TGTGCCAGCAGTTGGCGGGACAGGGTTGGAAACACCATATATTTT,CASSWRDRVGNTIYF
.,.,TRBJ1-5,TRBV7-8,TGTGCCAGCAGCCCTAGAAGTTCTACTAGCAATCAGCCCCAGCATTTT,CASSPRSSTSNQPQHF
TRBD2,.,TRBJ2-2,TRBV13,TGTGCCAGCAGCTTACGGACTAGCGGGGGCCCGGGGACCGGGGAGCTGTTTTTT,CASSLRTSGGPGTGELFF
.,.,TRBJ2-5,TRBV6-2/TRBV6-3,TGTGCCAGCAGTCCACAGGGTTGGGGGGAGACCCAGTACTTC,CASSPQGWGETQYF
.,.,TRBJ1-1,TRBV4-3,TGCGCCAGCAGCCAAGAGAGCAGGGGTGATACTGAAGCTTTCTTT,CASSQESRGDTEAFF
.,.,TRBJ2-5,TRBV7-8,TGTGCCAGCAGCTTCTTCGGGGGTTTCCAAGAGACCCAGTACTTC,CASSFFGGFQETQYF
.,.,TRBJ2-5,TRBV4-1,TGCGCCAGCAGCCAGAGACAGGAACAAGAGACCCAGTACTTC,CASSQRQEQETQYF
TRBD1,.,TRBJ1-3,TRBV9,TGTGCCAGCAGCTCAGACAGGGCCGGAAACACCATATATTTT,CASSSDRAGNTIYF
.,.,TRBJ1-6,TRBV28,TGTGCCAGCAGTTCCCCGGGGGGGATGAATAATTCACCCCTCCACTTT,CASSSPGGMNNSPLHF
TRBD2,.,TRBJ2-1,TRBV30,TGTGCCTGGAGTGTAGTATTGGGACTAGCGGGGCACAGCTCCTACAATGAGCAGTTCTTC,CAWSVVLGLAGHSSYNEQFF
.,.,TRBJ2-3,TRBV6-1,TGTGCCAGCAGTGAAGGGACAGTGCTAATTTGTCGATTT,CASSEGTVLICRF
.,.,TRBJ1-5,TRBV12-5,TGTGCTAGTGGTTATGGTGGGGGACAGCCCCAGCATTTT,CASGYGGGQPQHF
.,few,TRBJ2-7,TRBV4-2,TGTGCCAGCAGCCCCACTGGGCAGGGTATCTACGAGCAGTACTTC,CASSPTGQGIYEQYF
.,.,TRBJ2-1,TRBV5-6,TGTGCCAGCAGCTTTATTCAGGGCAGGTCCTACAATGAGCAGTTCTTC,CASSFIQGRSYNEQFF
.,.,TRBJ2-3,TRBV28,TGTGCCAGCAGTTCGCCTGGGCTCGGCGGAGATACGCAGTATTTT,CASSSPGLGGDTQYF